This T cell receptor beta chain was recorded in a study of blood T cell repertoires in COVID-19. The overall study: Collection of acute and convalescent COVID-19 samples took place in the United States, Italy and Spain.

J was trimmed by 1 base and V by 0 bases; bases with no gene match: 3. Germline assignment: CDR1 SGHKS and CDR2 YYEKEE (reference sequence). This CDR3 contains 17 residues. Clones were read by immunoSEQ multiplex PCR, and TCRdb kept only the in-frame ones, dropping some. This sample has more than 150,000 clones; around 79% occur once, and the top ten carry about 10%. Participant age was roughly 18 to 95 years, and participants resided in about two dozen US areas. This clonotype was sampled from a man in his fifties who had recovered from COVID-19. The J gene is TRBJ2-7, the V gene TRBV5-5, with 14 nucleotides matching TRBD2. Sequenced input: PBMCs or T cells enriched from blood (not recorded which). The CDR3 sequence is CASSLGLAGGRSYEQYF. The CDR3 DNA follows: TGTGCCAGCAGCTTGGGACTAGCGGGAGGGCGGTCCTACGAGCAGTACTTC.